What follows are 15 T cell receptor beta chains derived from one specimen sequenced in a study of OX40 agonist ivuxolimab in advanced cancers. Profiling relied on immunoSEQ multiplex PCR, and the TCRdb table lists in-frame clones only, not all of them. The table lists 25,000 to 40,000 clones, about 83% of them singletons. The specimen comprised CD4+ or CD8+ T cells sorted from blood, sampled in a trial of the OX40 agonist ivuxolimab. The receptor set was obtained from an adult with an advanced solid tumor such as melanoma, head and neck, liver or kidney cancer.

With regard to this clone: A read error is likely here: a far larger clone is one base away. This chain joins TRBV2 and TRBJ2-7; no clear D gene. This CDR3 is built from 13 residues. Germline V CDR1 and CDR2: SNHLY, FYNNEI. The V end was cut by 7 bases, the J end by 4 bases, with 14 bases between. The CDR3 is CASIDYMRYEQYF. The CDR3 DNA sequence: TGTGCCAGCATTGATTACATGAGATACGAGCAGTACTTC.

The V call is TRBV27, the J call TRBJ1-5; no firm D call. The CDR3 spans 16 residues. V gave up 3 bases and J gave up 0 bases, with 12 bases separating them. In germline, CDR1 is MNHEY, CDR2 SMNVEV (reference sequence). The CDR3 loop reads CASSFNPGDSNQPQHF. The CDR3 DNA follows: TGTGCCAGCAGTTTTAATCCCGGGGATAGCAATCAGCCCCAGCATTTT.

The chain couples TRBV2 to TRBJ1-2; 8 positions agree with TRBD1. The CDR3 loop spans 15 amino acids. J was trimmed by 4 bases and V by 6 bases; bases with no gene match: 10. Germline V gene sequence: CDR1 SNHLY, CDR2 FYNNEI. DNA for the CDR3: TGTGCCAGCAGCGATGATACCAGGGGGCTCTATGGCTACACCTTC. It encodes CASSDDTRGLYGYTF.

CDR3 amino acids: CASSEGHEQFF. In nucleotides, the CDR3 is TGTGCCAGTAGCGAAGGCCATGAGCAGTTCTTC. The chain couples TRBV11-2 to TRBJ2-1, with D possibly matching TRBD2 (5 bases). The CDR3 sequence is 11 residues long. CDR1 is SGHAT, CDR2 FQNNGV, per germline. V lost 9 bases to trimming and J lost 8 bases, with 11 bases between them.

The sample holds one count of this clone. CDR3 residues: CASSDSGQGNDEQFF. DNA of the CDR3: TGTGCCAGCAGTGACTCGGGGCAGGGTAATGATGAGCAGTTCTTC. The V gene is TRBV6-4, the J gene TRBJ2-1; the D gene is possibly TRBD1 (5 bases). Germline CDR1 and CDR2: MRHNA and SNTAGT. V was trimmed by 0 bases and J by 8 bases, leaving 14 bases between them. The CDR3 spans 15 residues.

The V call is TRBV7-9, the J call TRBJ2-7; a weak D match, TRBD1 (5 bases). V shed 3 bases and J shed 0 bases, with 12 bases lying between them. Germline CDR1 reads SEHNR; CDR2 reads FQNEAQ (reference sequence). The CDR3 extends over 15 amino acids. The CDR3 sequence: CASSFTTASSYEQYF. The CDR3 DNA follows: TGTGCCAGCAGCTTCACGACAGCCTCCTCCTACGAGCAGTACTTC.

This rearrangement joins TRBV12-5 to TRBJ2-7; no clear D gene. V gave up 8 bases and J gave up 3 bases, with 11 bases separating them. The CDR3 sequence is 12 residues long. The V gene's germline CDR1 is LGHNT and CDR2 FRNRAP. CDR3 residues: CASSGNSYEQYF. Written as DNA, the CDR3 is TGTGCTAGTTCTGGGAATAGCTACGAGCAGTACTTC.

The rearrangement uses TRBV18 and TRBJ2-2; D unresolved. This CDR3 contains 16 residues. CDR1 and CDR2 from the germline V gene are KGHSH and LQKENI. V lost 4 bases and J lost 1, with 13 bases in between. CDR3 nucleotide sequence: TGTGCCAGCTCACTACGGACGGACGTGAACACCGGGGAGCTGTTTTTT. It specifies CASSLRTDVNTGELFF. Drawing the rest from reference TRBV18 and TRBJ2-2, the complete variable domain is NAGVMQNPRHLVRRRGQEARLRCSPMKGHSHVYWYRQLPEEGLKFMVYLQKENIIDESGMPKERFSAEFPKEGPSILRIQQVVRGDSAAYFCASSLRTDVNTGELFFGEGSRLTVL.

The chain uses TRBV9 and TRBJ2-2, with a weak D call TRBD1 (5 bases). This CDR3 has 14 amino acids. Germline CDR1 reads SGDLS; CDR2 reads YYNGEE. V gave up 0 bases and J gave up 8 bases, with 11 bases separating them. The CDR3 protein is CASSVGTGPGELFF. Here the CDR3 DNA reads TGTGCCAGCAGCGTAGGAACAGGTCCTGGGGAGCTGTTTTTT.

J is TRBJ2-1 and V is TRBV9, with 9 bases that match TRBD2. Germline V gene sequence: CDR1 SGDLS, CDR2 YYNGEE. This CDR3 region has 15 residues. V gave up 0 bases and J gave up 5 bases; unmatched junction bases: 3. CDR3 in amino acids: CASSVGTSEHNEQFF. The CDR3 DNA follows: TGTGCCAGCAGCGTAGGGACTAGCGAACACAATGAGCAGTTCTTC.

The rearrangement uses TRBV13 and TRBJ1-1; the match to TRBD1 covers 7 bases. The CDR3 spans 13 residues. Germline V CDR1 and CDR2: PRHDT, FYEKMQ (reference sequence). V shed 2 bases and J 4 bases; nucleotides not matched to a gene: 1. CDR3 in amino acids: CASSLNRGTEAFF. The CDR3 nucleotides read TGTGCCAGCAGCTTAAACAGGGGCACTGAAGCTTTCTTT.

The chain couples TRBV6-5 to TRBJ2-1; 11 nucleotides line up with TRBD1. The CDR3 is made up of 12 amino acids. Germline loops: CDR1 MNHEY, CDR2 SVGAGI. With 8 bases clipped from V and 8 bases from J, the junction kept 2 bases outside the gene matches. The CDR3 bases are TGTGCCAGCGGGACAGGGGGGCATGAGCAGTTCTTC. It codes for CASGTGGHEQFF.

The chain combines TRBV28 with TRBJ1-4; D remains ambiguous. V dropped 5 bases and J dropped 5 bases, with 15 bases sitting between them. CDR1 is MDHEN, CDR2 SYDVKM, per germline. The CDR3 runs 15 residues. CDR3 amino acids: CASSTFREDNEKLFF. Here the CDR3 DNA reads TGTGCCAGCAGTACCTTCCGGGAGGACAATGAAAAACTGTTTTTT.

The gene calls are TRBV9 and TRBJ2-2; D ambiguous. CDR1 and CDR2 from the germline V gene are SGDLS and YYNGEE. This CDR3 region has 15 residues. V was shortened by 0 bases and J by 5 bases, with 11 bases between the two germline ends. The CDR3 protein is CASSVGNSLTGELFF. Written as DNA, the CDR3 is TGTGCCAGCAGCGTAGGTAACAGCCTGACCGGGGAGCTGTTTTTT.

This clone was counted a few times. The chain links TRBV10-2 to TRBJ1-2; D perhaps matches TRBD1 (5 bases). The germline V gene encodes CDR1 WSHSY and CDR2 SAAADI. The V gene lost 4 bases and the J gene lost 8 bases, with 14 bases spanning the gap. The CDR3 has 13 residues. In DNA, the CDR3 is TGCGCCAGCAGTGGGACGGGGCCTAACGGCTACACCTTC. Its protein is CASSGTGPNGYTF.